This T cell receptor beta chain was documented in a study of breast tumors, draining lymph nodes, adjacent tissues. TCRdb reprocessed the multiplex PCR reads with MiXCR, giving one entry per CDR3 protein. The sample includes fewer than 200,000 distinct CDR3 sequences, roughly 30% seen only once; the top ten take approximately 4.2%. Samples came from axillary lymph nodes draining the breast cancer. The junction had 11 bases not matched to a gene; V was cut back by 5 bases and J by 5 bases. Germline CDR1 reads SGHVS; CDR2 reads FNYEAQ. The CDR3 consists of 15 residues. In its sample, this clonotype was seen many times.

This TCR was recovered from a female donor with breast cancer. Some clones in this sample may be carry-over from other donors' samples. The material sequenced was axillary lymph node tissue. The rearrangement joins TRBV7-6 to TRBJ2-5; 7 bases line up with TRBD1. CDR3 protein: CASSTRTGGVETQYF. In DNA, the CDR3 is TGTGCCAGCAGCACAAGGACAGGAGGAGTGGAGACCCAGTACTTC. The whole variable domain, remainder taken from reference TRBV7-6 and TRBJ2-5, is GAGVSQSPRYKVTKRGQDVALRCDPISGHVSLYWYRQALGQGPEFLTYFNYEAQQDKSGLPNDRFSAERPEGSISTLTIQRTEQRDSAMYRCASSTRTGGVETQYFGPGTRLLVL.